Listed below are T cell receptor beta chains from one sample, sequenced in a study of blood T cell repertoires in COVID-19. Only in-frame clones appear in the TCRdb table, and some are missing; sequencing was by immunoSEQ multiplex PCR. The repertoire holds roughly 250,000 clones, 70% to 90% seen once, with around 0.97% in the top ten. The sequenced material came from peripheral blood. These receptor sequences come from a middle-aged man with acute or convalescent COVID-19. The CDR3 runs from the conserved cysteine through the conserved F or W. The D gene is left open where the match is weak. Size tells how often a clone was seen (once, few, many) or the class of an expanded clone, and some rows leave it out.

>TRBJ1-5|.|TRBV6-2/TRBV6-3|.
TGTGCCAGCAGTTACAAACAGGGTAGGGTTTACCAGCATTTT
CASSYKQGRVYQHF
>TRBJ1-2|.|TRBV3-1/TRBV3-2|TRBD1
TGTGCCAGCAGCCAAGAGAGGAAGACAGGGATCCCTGGTGGCTACACCTTC
CASSQERKTGIPGGYTF
>TRBJ1-6|.|TRBV6-1|TRBD1
TGTGCCAGCAGTGATTACGTGGTGGGCGGGACAGGGGTAAATTCACCCCTCCACTTT
CASSDYVVGGTGVNSPLHF
>TRBJ1-1|.|TRBV15|TRBD1
TGTGCCACCAGCAGGCCTGACAGGGCCACTGAAGCTTTCTTT
CATSRPDRATEAFF
>TRBJ1-2|.|TRBV6-5|.
TGTGCCAGCAAGCAGTCCAGCGGAGCTAACTATGGCTACACCTTC
CASKQSSGANYGYTF
>TRBJ1-5|.|TRBV5-1|.
TGCGCCAGCAGCCGGGACAATAGGAATCAGCCCCAGCATTTT
CASSRDNRNQPQHF
>TRBJ1-1|.|TRBV6-1|TRBD1
TGTGCCAGCAGTGAATCCGCCGGGACAGGGGGCGTTAAAGGTATTGAAGCTTTCTTT
CASSESAGTGGVKGIEAFF
>TRBJ1-3|.|TRBV28|.
TGTGCCAGCGGACGAGGGGGGGCGTCTGGAAACACCATATATTTT
CASGRGGASGNTIYF
>TRBJ1-3|.|TRBV5-4|.
TGTGCCAGCAGCTTGGGGGCAGGGTCTGATGGAAACACCATATATTTT
CASSLGAGSDGNTIYF
>TRBJ1-5|few|TRBV5-6|TRBD1
TGTGCCAGCAGCGCAAAGACAGGGGGTGGTAGCAATCAGCCCCAGCATTTT
CASSAKTGGGSNQPQHF
>TRBJ1-4|.|TRBV29-1|TRBD1
TGCAGCGTTCGCCTCCAGGGGGCTAATGAAAAACTGTTTTTT
CSVRLQGANEKLFF
>TRBJ2-1|.|TRBV4-2|TRBD2
TGTGCCAGCAGCCAAGTTTCCAGCGGGGGGATGAATGAGCAGTTCTTC
CASSQVSSGGMNEQFF
>TRBJ1-2|.|TRBV3-1/TRBV3-2|.
TGTGCCAGCAGCTTAGGGGCCCCGAAGAATAACTATGGCTACACCTTC
CASSLGAPKNNYGYTF
>TRBJ1-3|.|TRBV7-2|.
TGTGCCAGCAGCCGCCGGGGGGTCGGAAACACCATATATTTT
CASSRRGVGNTIYF
>TRBJ2-7|.|TRBV27|TRBD2
TGTGCCAGCAGTTTCTCCGAATACCTAGCGGGTACCTACGAGCAGTACTTC
CASSFSEYLAGTYEQYF
>TRBJ2-3|.|TRBV5-6|TRBD2
TGTGCCAGCAGCTTGGGGCGGGGGACAGATACGCAGTATTTT
CASSLGRGTDTQYF
>TRBJ2-1|.|TRBV14|.
TGTGCCAGCAGCCAAGGACAGTTATACAATGAGCAGTTCTTC
CASSQGQLYNEQFF
>TRBJ1-2|.|TRBV5-1|.
TGCGCCAGCAGCTTCGGGGGACTGGCTAACTATGGCTACACCTTC
CASSFGGLANYGYTF
>TRBJ1-1|.|TRBV7-9|.
TGTGCCAGCAGCTTTCAGGGCACTGAAGCTTTCTTT
CASSFQGTEAFF
>TRBJ1-1|.|TRBV27|.
TGTGCCAGACCCCTCTCCCCCCGACACGTCCTGGACACTGAAGCTTTCTTT
CARPLSPRHVLDTEAFF
>TRBJ1-6|.|TRBV5-1|TRBD1
TGCGCCAGCGGAGAGGGGGCAGGAGCCTCCTATAATTCACCCCTCCACTTT
CASGEGAGASYNSPLHF
>TRBJ2-1|.|TRBV5-6|TRBD2
TGTGCCAGCAGCTTGTGGGAGCGGGGGCCCTACAATGAGCAGTTCTTC
CASSLWERGPYNEQFF
>TRBJ2-1|.|TRBV18|.
TGTGCCAGCTCCCTCACAGGGATAAGCTACAATGAGCAGTTCTTC
CASSLTGISYNEQFF
>TRBJ2-3|.|TRBV28|.
TGTGCCAGCAGTTCCACGGAGGGGGCAGCAGATACGCAGTATTTT
CASSSTEGAADTQYF
>TRBJ2-7|.|TRBV10-3|.
TGTGCCATCAGCACAGACAATTCCTACGAGCAGTACTTC
CAISTDNSYEQYF
>TRBJ2-7|.|TRBV5-6|.
TGTGCCAGCAGCTTGGCTATGGACAGCTACGAGCAGTACTTC
CASSLAMDSYEQYF
>TRBJ2-1|.|TRBV6-2/TRBV6-3|.
TGTGCCAGCAGTTTCGGCTACAATGAGCAGTTCTTC
CASSFGYNEQFF
>TRBJ2-5|.|TRBV7-2|.
TGTGCCAGCAGCACCCGACAGCCCCAAGAGACCCAGTACTTC
CASSTRQPQETQYF